The T cell receptor (beta chain) described here comes from a study of read filtering for tumor transcriptome and immune sequencing. From 350 to 500 ng of RNA, a library with molecular barcoded alpha/delta and beta/gamma adaptors was made. TCRdb itself ran the reads through MiXCR, one entry per CDR3 protein. The sample includes 100,000 to 150,000 distinct CDR3 sequences, 10% to 15% of them seen just once. This clonotype showed up many times. CDR1 is ENHRY, CDR2 SYGVKD, per germline. J gave up 2 bases and V 5 bases, and 1 base lay outside the gene matches. This CDR3 region has 13 residues. The rearrangement uses TRBV10-3 and TRBJ2-3; 7 nucleotides match TRBD2. Sequenced input: a population of CD138-negative cells sorted from bone marrow. The receptor was derived from a donor at least 40 years old with multiple myeloma. CDR3 in DNA: TGTGCCATCAGTAGCGGGGTCACAGATACGCAGTATTTT. Amino acids: CAISSGVTDTQYF.